Sequencing of this T cell receptor (beta chain) was carried out in a study of metastatic and nonmetastatic thyroid tumors. Study in general: Repertoire comparison spanned blood and tumor or nodule tissue of malignant and benign thyroid patients. Findings and caveats of the study: Significantly greater TCR beta diversity was reportedly found in malignant thyroid tumors than in benign nodules (in blood and tumor).

The CDR3 spans 13 residues. V was cut by 5 bases and J by 6 bases, with 13 bases left in between. Looked up from germline, CDR1 is SGHAT and CDR2 is FQNNGV. In the original workflow: Differences in CDR3 between clinicopathological groups were drawn on to build a classifier intended to discriminate distant-metastatic papillary thyroid cancer patients. TCRdb recomputed clones from the PCR reads via MiXCR. TCRdb's processing, not the study's, gives the V and J calls here. The sample comprises 20,000 to 25,000 clones, over 20% of which are singletons, and roughly 28% rests with the top ten. All patients were untreated before thyroid surgery. This clone was observed many times. Its antigen is as yet unknown.

The receptor was isolated from a female donor with papillary thyroid cancer or a benign thyroid nodule (not recorded which). Some clones in this sample may be carry-over from other donors' samples. The specimen sequenced was blood. V is TRBV11-2 and J is TRBJ1-1; D ambiguous. The CDR3 region has the DNA TGTGCCAGCAGCCCCGGGCCAGCTCCTGAAGCTTTCTTT. Translation gives CASSPGPAPEAFF.